This TCR beta chain was recorded in a study of shared clonotypes between healthy human individuals. The assay used deep level. Tens of thousands of T cell genomes, or 300 ng DNA, went into replicate PCRs of unsorted PBMC. In the original workflow: ImmunoSEQ supplied junction-only sequences lacking quality scores, so filtering was different. Clones were sequenced by immunoSEQ multiplex PCR, and TCRdb holds only the in-frame ones, with some missing. Clone size and the V and J calls come from that table; the DNA yielded D and trimming. The top ten hold about an eighth of the sample, which has approximately 500,000 clones, 75% to 80% seen once. The V gene lost 0 bases and the J gene lost 1 base, with 10 bases spanning the gap. This CDR3 is built from 15 residues. Germline V gene data show CDR1 as SGHNT and CDR2 as YYREEE (reference sequence).

The TCR comes from a middle-aged woman in good health. Some clones in this sample may be carry-over from other donors' samples. The J gene is TRBJ1-1, the V gene TRBV5-4; D is unclear. The sequencing sample was made of PBMCs. The CDR3 sequence: CASSLALRQNTEAFF. The CDR3 DNA is TGTGCCAGCAGCTTGGCCCTACGTCAGAACACTGAAGCTTTCTTT.